Listed below are T cell receptor beta chains from one sample, sequenced in a study of blood T cell repertoires in COVID-19. Clones were read by immunoSEQ multiplex PCR, and TCRdb kept only the in-frame ones, dropping some. The data contain about 220,000 clones, about four fifths of them singletons. The sequenced material came from peripheral blood. The receptors come from a woman in her sixties or seventies with acute or convalescent COVID-19. Both conserved end residues are trimmed from each CDR3. Rows give clone size only sometimes, using once, few, many, or a class for an expanded clone.

j_gene | v_gene | abundance | CDR3aa
TRBJ1-1 | TRBV9 | . | ASSVEPGDTEAF
TRBJ2-3 | TRBV7-9 | . | ASSLAGQGITDTQY
TRBJ1-2 | TRBV6-5 | . | ASSYSFGTGGGYT
TRBJ1-1 | TRBV27 | few | ASSRGQPSTEAF
TRBJ2-2 | TRBV6-4 | . | ASSDWPGAGTTGELF
TRBJ1-2 | TRBV7-9 | . | ASSLEQTYGYT
TRBJ1-6 | TRBV3-1/TRBV3-2 | once | ASSERTGGRNSPLH
TRBJ1-5 | TRBV5-1 | . | ASSPGQGAGQPQH
TRBJ2-5 | TRBV6-2/TRBV6-3 | . | ASSYSPGTSGVRETQY
TRBJ1-4 | TRBV4-2 | . | ASSQDLGVGEKLF
TRBJ1-2 | TRBV6-1 | once | ASRQGADGYT
TRBJ2-2 | TRBV15 | . | ATNPGLDNTGELF
TRBJ1-6 | TRBV11-2 | once | ASSLGGLSSYNSPLH
TRBJ1-4 | TRBV28 | . | ASSFNSLREKLF
TRBJ1-6 | TRBV30 | . | AWSVSDRGSPLH
TRBJ2-2 | TRBV28 | . | ASSFQFLAGPGELF
TRBJ1-5 | TRBV6-6 | . | ASRGGALNQH
TRBJ1-1 | TRBV4-1 | . | ASSEGRNRGVTEAF
TRBJ2-2 | TRBV9 | . | ASSAPLLTSGGSTGELF
TRBJ2-2 | TRBV10-2 | . | ASRLAAGELF
TRBJ1-5 | TRBV9 | . | ASSPRGTENQPQH
TRBJ2-3 | TRBV5-6 | once | ASRGRGEDTQY
TRBJ1-1 | TRBV19 | . | ASSIGRGTEAF
TRBJ2-2 | TRBV18 | . | ASSPDITNTGELF
TRBJ1-5 | TRBV4-2 | . | ASSQGTGVEQPQH